This T cell receptor (beta chain) stems from a study of radiotherapy plus CTLA-4 blockade in lung cancer. Notes on the study in general: Some TCR clones had been derived from tumors. These clones expanded in peripheral blood after radiotherapy plus ipilimumab. Dynamics of early blood T cell clones, together with interferon-beta, were reportedly the best predictors of response.

Germline V gene lookup returns CDR1 MDHEN and CDR2 SYDVKM. This CDR3 has 12 residues. The V and J ends lost 5 bases and 1 base respectively, with 3 bases between them. Remarks on this clone: Its antigen is unknown.

Produced via immunoSEQ multiplex PCR; TCRdb's table is partial and in-frame only. The sample includes over 70,000 clones, approximately 86% of them seen just once. The sequenced sample was peripheral blood, obtained from a patient treated with radiotherapy plus ipilimumab. This sequence was found in a human donor with non-small cell lung cancer who had a partial response to radiotherapy plus ipilimumab. The rearrangement joins TRBV28 to TRBJ1-3; D gene ambiguous. CDR3 bases: TGTGCCAGCAGTACATCTGGAAACACCATATATTTT. The encoded protein is CASSTSGNTIYF.